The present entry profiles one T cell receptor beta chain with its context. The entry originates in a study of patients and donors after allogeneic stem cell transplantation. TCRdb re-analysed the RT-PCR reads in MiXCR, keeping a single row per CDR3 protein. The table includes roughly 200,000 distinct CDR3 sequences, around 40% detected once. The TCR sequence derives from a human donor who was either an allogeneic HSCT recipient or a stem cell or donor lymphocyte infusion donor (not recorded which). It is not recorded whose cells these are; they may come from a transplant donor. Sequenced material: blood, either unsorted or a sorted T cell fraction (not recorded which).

CDR3 sequence reads: CASSLTGLEAFF. The CDR3 DNA follows: TGCGCCAGCAGCTTGACAGGTCTTGAAGCTTTCTTT. The chain combines TRBV5-1 with TRBJ1-1; D possibly corresponds to TRBD1 (5 bases). With 1 base removed from V and 7 bases from J, the gap between germline ends came to 8 bases. Per germline, CDR1 SGHRS and CDR2 YFSETQ. This CDR3 has 12 residues.